Shown below are 3 T cell receptor beta chains from a single sample sequenced in a study of blood T cell repertoires in COVID-19. Sequenced by immunoSEQ multiplex PCR; TCRdb stores in-frame clones only, minus some. In the table there are 120,000 to 150,000 clones, around 90% of which are singletons. The sample comprised peripheral blood. The receptors come from a woman between 45 and 65 years old with acute or convalescent COVID-19.

Here the CDR3 reads CAWSELDPGGKKLFF. CDR3 bases: TGTGCCTGGAGCGAACTTGACCCAGGAGGGAAAAAACTGTTTTTT. The V call is TRBV30, the J call TRBJ1-4; D unresolved. CDR3 length: 15 residues. V dropped 3 bases and J dropped 9 bases, with 20 bases sitting between them. CDR1 and CDR2 from the germline V gene are GTSNPN and SVGIG (reference sequence).

The DNA for the CDR3 is TGTGCCAGCAGCAGGGGGTCGGGTTCACCCCTCCACTTT. Protein: CASSRGSGSPLHF. The gene calls are TRBV9 and TRBJ1-6, with a weak D call TRBD1 (6 bases). Germline loops: CDR1 SGDLS, CDR2 YYNGEE. Trimming took 4 bases from V and 9 from J, leaving 11 bases between them. The CDR3 covers 13 residues.

V and J are TRBV15 and TRBJ1-3, with 10 positions matching TRBD1. This CDR3 region has 18 residues. With 0 bases clipped from V and 0 bases from J, the junction kept 5 bases outside the gene matches. From germline, CDR1 is LNHNV and CDR2 YYDKDF (reference sequence). The CDR3 reads CATSRDPTGGSSGNTIYF. For the CDR3, the DNA is TGTGCCACCAGCAGAGACCCGACAGGGGGCAGCTCTGGAAACACCATATATTTT. The whole variable domain, filled in from reference TRBV15 and TRBJ1-3, reads DAMVIQNPRYQVTQFGKPVTLSCSQTLNHNVMYWYQQKSSQAPKLLFHYYDKDFNNEADTPDNFQSRRPNTSFCFLDIRSPGLGDTAMYLCATSRDPTGGSSGNTIYFGEGSWLTVV.